This paragraph reports one T cell receptor (beta chain). Its antigen is undetermined. The germline V gene encodes CDR1 MGHRA and CDR2 YSYEKL. V dropped 2 bases and J dropped 0; count of bases not matched to a gene: 8. The CDR3 is 17 amino acids. These data belong to a study of cytomegalovirus exposure and HLA in healthy donors. Findings and caveats of the study: Cytomegalovirus status was reportedly diagnosed by the classifier with high specificity and sensitivity. A later analysis linked a missense DCLRE1C variant to TCR beta V- and J-gene trimming.

The PCR contained 60 Vbeta and 13 Jbeta primers. This table comes from immunoSEQ multiplex PCR, and its TCRdb copy is limited to in-frame clones, with some not included. The sample contains 120,000 or so clones, 60% to 75% of which appear only once. This sequence was found in a woman aged 40 to 50 in good health and CMV-seropositive. The sequenced sample was PBMCs. This sequence joins TRBV4-1 and TRBJ2-7, with 9 bases identical to TRBD1. CDR3 amino acids: CASSQPPDRGSSYEQYF. DNA for the CDR3: TGCGCCAGCAGCCAACCTCCGGACAGGGGCAGCTCCTACGAGCAGTACTTC.